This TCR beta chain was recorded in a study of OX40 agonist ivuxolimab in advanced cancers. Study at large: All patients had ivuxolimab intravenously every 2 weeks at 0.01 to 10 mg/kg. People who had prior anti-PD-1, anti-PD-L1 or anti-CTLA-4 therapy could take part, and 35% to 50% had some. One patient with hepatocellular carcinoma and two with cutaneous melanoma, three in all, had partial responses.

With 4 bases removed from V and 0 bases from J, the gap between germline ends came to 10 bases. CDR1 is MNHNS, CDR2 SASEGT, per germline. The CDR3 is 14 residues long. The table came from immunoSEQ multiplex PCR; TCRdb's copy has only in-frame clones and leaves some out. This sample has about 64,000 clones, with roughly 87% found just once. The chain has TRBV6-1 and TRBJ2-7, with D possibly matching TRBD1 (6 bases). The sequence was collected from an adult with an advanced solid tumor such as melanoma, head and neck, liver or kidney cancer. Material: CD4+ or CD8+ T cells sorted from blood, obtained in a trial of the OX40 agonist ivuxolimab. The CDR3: CASSVGRGSYEQYF. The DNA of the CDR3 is TGTGCCAGCAGTGTCGGCAGGGGCTCCTACGAGCAGTACTTC.